The clone carrying this T cell receptor (beta chain) is medium-sized in the sample. V was trimmed by 9 bases and J by 5 bases, leaving 8 bases between them. CDR3 length equals 10 residues. Germline V lookup: CDR1 SEHNR, CDR2 FQNEAQ (reference sequence). This entry belongs to a study of T cell clones after liver transplantation. On the study more broadly: Until 12-24 months post-transplant, subjects got standard immunosuppression and no induction. Patients counted as tolerant after at least one year off all immunosuppression, enzymes not exceeding twice normal. Timepoints were pre-transplant, pre-withdrawal, and after withdrawal was completed or failed.

Assay: immunoSEQ multiplex PCR; the TCRdb copy retains only in-frame clones and omits some. This table has around 60,000 clones, around 75% appearing once. This rearrangement joins TRBV7-9 to TRBJ2-7; perhaps TRBD2 as D (6 bases). Material: CD4+ T cells from blood, obtained before liver transplant. This clonotype was obtained from a human donor who received a liver transplant. As DNA, the CDR3 is TGTGCCAGGCCGGGGGACGAGCAGTACTTC. Protein sequence: CARPGDEQYF.